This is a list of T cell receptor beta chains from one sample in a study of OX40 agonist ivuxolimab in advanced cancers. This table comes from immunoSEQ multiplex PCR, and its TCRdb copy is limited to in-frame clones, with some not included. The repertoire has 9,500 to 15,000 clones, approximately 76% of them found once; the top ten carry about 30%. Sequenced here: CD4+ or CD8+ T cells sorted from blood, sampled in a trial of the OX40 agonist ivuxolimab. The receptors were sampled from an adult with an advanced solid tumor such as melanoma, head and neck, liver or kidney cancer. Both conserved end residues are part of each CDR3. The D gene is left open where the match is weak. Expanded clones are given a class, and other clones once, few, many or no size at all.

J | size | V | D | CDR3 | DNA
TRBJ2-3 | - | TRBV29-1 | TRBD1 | CSVEGRQGRETDTQYF | TGCAGCGTTGAAGGACGACAGGGACGCGAGACAGATACGCAGTATTTT
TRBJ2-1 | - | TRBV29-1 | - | CSDIDQGYNEQFF | TGCAGCGATATCGACCAGGGGTATAATGAGCAGTTCTTC
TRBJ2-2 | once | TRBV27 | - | CASSPPRGRVHTGELFF | TGTGCCAGCAGTCCTCCCCGGGGGCGGGTTCACACCGGGGAGCTGTTTTTT
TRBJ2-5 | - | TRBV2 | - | CASSEALLGLHVETQYF | TGTGCCAGCAGTGAAGCGCTTCTAGGCCTTCACGTGGAGACCCAGTACTTC
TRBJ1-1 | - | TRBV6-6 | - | CASSYSQRVPGAFF | TGTGCCAGCAGTTACTCGCAGAGGGTTCCGGGAGCTTTCTTT
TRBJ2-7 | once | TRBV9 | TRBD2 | CASSAGNSGANYEQYF | TGTGCCAGCAGCGCGGGAAATAGCGGGGCCAACTACGAGCAGTACTTC
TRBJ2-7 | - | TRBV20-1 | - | CSARNSYEQYF | TGCAGTGCTAGGAATAGCTACGAGCAGTACTTC
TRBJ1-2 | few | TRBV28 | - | CASSLGSYGYTF | TGTGCCAGCAGTTTAGGGAGCTATGGCTACACCTTC
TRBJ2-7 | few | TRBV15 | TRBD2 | CATSRDRGELRYEQYF | TGTGCCACCAGCAGAGATCGGGGGGAGCTTAGGTACGAGCAGTACTTC
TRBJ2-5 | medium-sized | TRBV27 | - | CASTSAQETQYF | TGTGCCAGCACCTCGGCCCAAGAGACCCAGTACTTC
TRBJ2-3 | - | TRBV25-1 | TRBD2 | CASSVGTTRYF | TGTGCCAGCAGTGTGGGGACTACGCGGTATTTT
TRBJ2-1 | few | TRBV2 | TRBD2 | CASRGTSGDNEQFF | TGTGCCAGCAGGGGGACTAGCGGGGACAATGAGCAGTTCTTC
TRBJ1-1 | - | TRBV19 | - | CASSLAGINTEAFF | TGTGCCAGTAGTTTGGCAGGGATCAACACTGAAGCTTTCTTT
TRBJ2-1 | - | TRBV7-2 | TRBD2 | CASSLKLAGPNYNEQFF | TGTGCCAGCAGCTTGAAACTAGCGGGACCCAACTACAATGAGCAGTTCTTC
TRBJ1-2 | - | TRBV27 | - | CASSLWWESAGGYTF | TGTGCCAGCAGCCTATGGTGGGAAAGTGCGGGTGGCTACACCTTC
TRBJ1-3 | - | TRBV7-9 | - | CASSLQGNTIYF | TGTGCCAGCAGCCTCCAAGGAAACACCATATATTTT
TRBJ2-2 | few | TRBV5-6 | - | CASSLTGTGELFF | TGTGCCAGCAGCTTGACGGGTACCGGGGAGCTGTTTTTT
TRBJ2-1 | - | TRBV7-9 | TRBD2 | CASSKTLAGVNNEQFF | TGTGCCAGCAGCAAGACCCTAGCGGGAGTTAACAATGAGCAGTTCTTC
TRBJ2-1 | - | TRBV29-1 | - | CSVEDPYRDEQFF | TGCAGCGTTGAAGATCCCTACAGGGATGAGCAGTTCTTC
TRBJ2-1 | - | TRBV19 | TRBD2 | CASSIEGTSGNVNEQFF | TGTGCCAGTAGTATAGAGGGGACTAGCGGGAATGTCAATGAGCAGTTCTTC
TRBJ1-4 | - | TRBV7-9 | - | CASSFGPSSEKLFF | TGTGCCAGCAGCTTTGGACCGAGTAGCGAAAAACTGTTTTTT
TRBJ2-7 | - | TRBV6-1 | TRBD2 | CASSDWWEGAYEQYF | TGTGCCAGCAGTGATTGGTGGGAGGGTGCCTACGAGCAGTACTTC
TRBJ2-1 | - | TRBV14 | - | CASSQVASEYNEQFF | TGTGCCAGCAGCCAAGTTGCTAGCGAGTACAATGAGCAGTTCTTC
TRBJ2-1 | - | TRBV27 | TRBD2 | CASRRGYSYNEQFF | TGTGCCAGCAGGCGGGGGTACTCCTACAATGAGCAGTTCTTC
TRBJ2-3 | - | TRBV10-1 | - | CASSEDGTDTQYF | TGCGCCAGCAGTGAGGACGGCACAGATACGCAGTATTTT
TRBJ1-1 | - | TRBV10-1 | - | CASSSRIPEAFF | TGCGCCAGCAGTTCGAGGATCCCTGAAGCTTTCTTT
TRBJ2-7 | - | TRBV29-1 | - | CSVVQVEQYF | TGCAGCGTTGTTCAGGTCGAGCAGTACTTC
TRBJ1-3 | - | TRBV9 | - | CASSVDSNPGNTIYF | TGTGCCAGCAGCGTAGACAGTAATCCTGGAAACACCATATATTTT
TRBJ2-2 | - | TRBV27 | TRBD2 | CASSLVSGRAFPGELFF | TGTGCCAGCAGTTTGGTTAGCGGGAGGGCCTTCCCCGGGGAGCTGTTTTTT
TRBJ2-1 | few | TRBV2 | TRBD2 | CASSDPGGSYNEQFF | TGTGCCAGCAGTGACCCGGGAGGCTCCTACAATGAGCAGTTCTTC
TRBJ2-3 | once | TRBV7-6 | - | CASSLSQGRTDTQYF | TGTGCCAGCAGCTTATCCCAGGGACGCACAGATACGCAGTATTTT
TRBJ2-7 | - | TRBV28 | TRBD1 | CASSFRDRGAYEQYF | TGTGCCAGCAGCTTCCGGGACAGGGGCGCCTACGAGCAGTACTTC
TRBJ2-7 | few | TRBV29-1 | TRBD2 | CSVVGGRGEQYF | TGCAGCGTTGTCGGCGGGAGGGGAGAGCAGTACTTC
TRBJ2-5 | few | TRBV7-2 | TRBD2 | CASSLGSGIGETQYF | TGTGCCAGCAGCTTAGGTAGCGGGATTGGAGAGACCCAGTACTTC
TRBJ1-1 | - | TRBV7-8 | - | CASSWDGNTEAFF | TGTGCCAGCAGCTGGGACGGAAACACTGAAGCTTTCTTT
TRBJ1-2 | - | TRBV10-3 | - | CAISDTGNGYTF | TGTGCCATCAGTGATACAGGGAATGGCTACACCTTC
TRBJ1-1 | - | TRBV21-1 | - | CASSSVFGAEENTEAFF | TGTGCCAGCAGCAGTGTATTCGGGGCAGAAGAGAACACTGAAGCTTTCTTT
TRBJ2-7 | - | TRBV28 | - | CASSLASYEQYF | TGTGCCAGCAGTCTAGCGTCCTACGAGCAGTACTTC
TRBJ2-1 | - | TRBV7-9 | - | CASSASDSRRNNEQFF | TGTGCCAGCAGCGCATCGGACAGCCGCCGGAACAATGAGCAGTTCTTC
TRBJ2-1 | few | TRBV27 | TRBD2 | CASSLGAGYNEQFF | TGTGCCAGCAGTTTAGGAGCGGGGTACAATGAGCAGTTCTTC
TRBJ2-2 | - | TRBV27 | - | CASSLRGRELFF | TGTGCCAGCAGTCTTAGGGGCCGGGAGCTGTTTTTT
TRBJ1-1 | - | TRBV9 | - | CASSVGAGDTEAFF | TGTGCCAGCAGCGTAGGGGCAGGGGACACTGAAGCTTTCTTT